This entry describes one T cell receptor beta chain. Its antigen is as yet unknown. PCR used 60 Vbeta primers and 13 Jbeta primers. Sequencing was performed with immunoSEQ multiplex PCR; in TCRdb, only in-frame clones are kept and a portion is missing. The sample records approximately 170,000 clones, just over 75% being singletons. This record comes from a study of cytomegalovirus exposure and HLA in healthy donors. Findings and caveats of the study: Most likely, a cluster of highly shared sequence variants arose as a sequencing artifact.

After removal of 2 bases from V and 5 bases from J, the junction contained 3 bases not matched to a gene. CDR3 length: 14 amino acids. CDR1 KGHSH and CDR2 LQKENI come from the germline V gene. Specimen: PBMCs. This TCR was sampled from a woman aged 35 to 49 in good health and CMV-seronegative. V and J are TRBV18 and TRBJ2-1, with 7 positions matching TRBD2. CDR3 DNA: TGTGCCAGCTCACCAGCTAGCGGACACAATGAGCAGTTCTTC. This codes for CASSPASGHNEQFF.